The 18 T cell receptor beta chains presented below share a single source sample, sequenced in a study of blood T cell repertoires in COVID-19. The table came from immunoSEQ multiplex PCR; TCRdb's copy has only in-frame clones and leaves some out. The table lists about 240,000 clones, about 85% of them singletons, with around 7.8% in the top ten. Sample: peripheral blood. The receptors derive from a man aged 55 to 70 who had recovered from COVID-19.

CDR3 in amino acids: CASSLAQGYEQYV. The CDR3 DNA is TGTGCCAGCAGCTTAGCTCAGGGGTACGAGCAGTACGTC. The chain links TRBV7-8 to TRBJ2-7, with D possibly matching TRBD1 (6 bases). Trimming left V 0 bases short and J 4 bases short, with 7 bases between. The CDR3 is made up of 13 amino acids. Germline V gene lookup returns CDR1 SGHVS and CDR2 FQNEAQ.

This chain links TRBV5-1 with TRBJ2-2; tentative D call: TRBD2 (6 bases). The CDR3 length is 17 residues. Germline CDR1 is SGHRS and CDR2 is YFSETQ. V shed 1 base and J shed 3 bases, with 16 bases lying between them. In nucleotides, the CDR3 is TGCGCCAGCAGCTTGACGCCAGGGACTCAATACACCGGGGAGCTGTTTTTT. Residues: CASSLTPGTQYTGELFF.

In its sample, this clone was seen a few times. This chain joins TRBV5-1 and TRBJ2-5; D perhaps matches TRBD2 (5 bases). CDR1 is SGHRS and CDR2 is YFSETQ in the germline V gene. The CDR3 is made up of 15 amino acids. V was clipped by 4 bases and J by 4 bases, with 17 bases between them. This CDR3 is CASSLSGDSVETQYF. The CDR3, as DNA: TGCGCCAGCAGCCTAAGCGGTGATTCCGTAGAGACCCAGTACTTC.

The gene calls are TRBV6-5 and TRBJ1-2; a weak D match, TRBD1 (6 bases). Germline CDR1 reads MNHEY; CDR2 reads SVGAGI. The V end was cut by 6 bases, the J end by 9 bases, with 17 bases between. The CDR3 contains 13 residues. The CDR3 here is CASRQGQTMSYTF. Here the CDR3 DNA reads TGTGCCAGCAGACAGGGACAAACTATGAGCTACACCTTC.

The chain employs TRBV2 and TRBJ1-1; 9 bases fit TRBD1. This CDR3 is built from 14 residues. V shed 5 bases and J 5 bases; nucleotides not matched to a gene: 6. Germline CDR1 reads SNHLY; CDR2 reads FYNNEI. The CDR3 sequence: CASSPGTGRTEAFF. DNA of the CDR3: TGTGCCAGCAGTCCTGGGACAGGGAGAACTGAAGCTTTCTTT.

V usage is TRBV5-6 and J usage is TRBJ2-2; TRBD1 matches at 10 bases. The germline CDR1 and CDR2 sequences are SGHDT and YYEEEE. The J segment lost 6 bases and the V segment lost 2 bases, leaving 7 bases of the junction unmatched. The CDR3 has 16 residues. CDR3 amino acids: CASSLPGTGAAGELFF. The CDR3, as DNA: TGTGCCAGCAGCTTACCTGGGACAGGGGCGGCCGGGGAGCTGTTTTTT.

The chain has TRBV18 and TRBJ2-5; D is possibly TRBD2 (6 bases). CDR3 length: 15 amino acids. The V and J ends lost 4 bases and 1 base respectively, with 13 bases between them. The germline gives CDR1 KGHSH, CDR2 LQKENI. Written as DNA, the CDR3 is TGTGCCAGCTCACTCATCAGGGACTCCCAAGAGACCCAGTACTTC. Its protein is CASSLIRDSQETQYF.

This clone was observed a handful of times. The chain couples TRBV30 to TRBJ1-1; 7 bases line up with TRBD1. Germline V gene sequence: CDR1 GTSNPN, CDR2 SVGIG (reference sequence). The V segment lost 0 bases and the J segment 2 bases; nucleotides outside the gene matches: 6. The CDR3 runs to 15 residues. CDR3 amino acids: CAWSVFGQVNTEAFF. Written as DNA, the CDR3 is TGTGCCTGGAGTGTGTTTGGACAGGTTAACACTGAAGCTTTCTTT. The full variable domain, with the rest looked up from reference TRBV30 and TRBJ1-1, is SQTIHQWPATLVQPVGSPLSLECTVEGTSNPNLYWYRQAAGRGLQLLFYSVGIGQISSEVPQNLSASRPQDRQFILSSKKLLLSDSGFYLCAWSVFGQVNTEAFFGQGTRLTVV.

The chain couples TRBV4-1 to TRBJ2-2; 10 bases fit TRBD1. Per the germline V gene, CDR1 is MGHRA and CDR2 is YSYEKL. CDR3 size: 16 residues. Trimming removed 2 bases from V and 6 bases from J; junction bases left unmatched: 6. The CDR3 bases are TGCGCCAGCAGCCAACCGGGACAGGGGCATTCCGGGGAGCTGTTTTTT. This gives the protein CASSQPGQGHSGELFF.

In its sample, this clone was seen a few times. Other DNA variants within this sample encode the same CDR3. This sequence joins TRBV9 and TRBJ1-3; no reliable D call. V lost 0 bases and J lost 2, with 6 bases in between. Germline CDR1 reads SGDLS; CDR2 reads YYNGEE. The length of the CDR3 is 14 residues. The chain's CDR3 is CASSVVSTGNTIYF. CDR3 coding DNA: TGTGCCAGCAGCGTAGTGTCTACTGGAAACACCATATATTTT.

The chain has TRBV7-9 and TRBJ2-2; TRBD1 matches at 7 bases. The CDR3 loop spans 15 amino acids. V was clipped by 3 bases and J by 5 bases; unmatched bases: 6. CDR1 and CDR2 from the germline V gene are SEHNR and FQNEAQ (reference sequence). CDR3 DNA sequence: TGTGCCAGCAGCTTCCACAGGGGCTGGACCGGGGAGCTGTTTTTT. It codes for CASSFHRGWTGELFF.

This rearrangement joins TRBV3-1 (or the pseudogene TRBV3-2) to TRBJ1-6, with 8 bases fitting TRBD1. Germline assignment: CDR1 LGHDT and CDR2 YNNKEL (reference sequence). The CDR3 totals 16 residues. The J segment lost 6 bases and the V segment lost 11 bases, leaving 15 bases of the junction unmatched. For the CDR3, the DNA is TGTGCCTCGACGCGTCTAGCAGGGGGCTTTAATTCACCCCTCCACTTT. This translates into CASTRLAGGFNSPLHF.

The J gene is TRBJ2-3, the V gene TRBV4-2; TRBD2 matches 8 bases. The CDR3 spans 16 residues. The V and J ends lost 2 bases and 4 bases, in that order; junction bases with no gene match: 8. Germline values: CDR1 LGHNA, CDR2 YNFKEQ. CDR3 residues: CASSQPGAGAADTQYF. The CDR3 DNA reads TGTGCCAGCAGCCAACCTGGAGCGGGGGCGGCAGATACGCAGTATTTT.

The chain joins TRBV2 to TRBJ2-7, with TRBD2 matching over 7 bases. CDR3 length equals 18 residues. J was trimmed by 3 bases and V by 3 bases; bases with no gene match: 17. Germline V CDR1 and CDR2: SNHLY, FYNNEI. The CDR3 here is CASSDPAGGKGNSYEQYV. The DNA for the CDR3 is TGTGCCAGCAGTGACCCGGCCGGGGGGAAGGGCAACAGCTACGAGCAGTACGTC.

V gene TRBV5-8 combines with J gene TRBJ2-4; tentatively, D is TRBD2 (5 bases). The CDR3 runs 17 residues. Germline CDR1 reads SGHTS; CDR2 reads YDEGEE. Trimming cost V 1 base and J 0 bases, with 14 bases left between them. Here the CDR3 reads CASSLRAAALAKNIQYF. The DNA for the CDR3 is TGTGCCAGCAGCTTGAGGGCAGCGGCTCTAGCCAAAAACATTCAGTACTTC.

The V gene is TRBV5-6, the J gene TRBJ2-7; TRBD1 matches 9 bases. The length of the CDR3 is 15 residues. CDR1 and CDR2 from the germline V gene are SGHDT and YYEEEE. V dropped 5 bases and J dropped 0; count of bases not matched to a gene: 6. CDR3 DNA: TGTGCCAGCAGAGTGACAGGGGGGGACTCCTACGAGCAGTACGTC. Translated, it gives CASRVTGGDSYEQYV.

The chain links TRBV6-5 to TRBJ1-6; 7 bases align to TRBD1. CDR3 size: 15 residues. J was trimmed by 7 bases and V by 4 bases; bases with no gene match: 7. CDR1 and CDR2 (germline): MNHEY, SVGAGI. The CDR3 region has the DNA TGTGCCAGCAGTTCATGGGACAGCTTGAATTCACCCCTCCACTTT. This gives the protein CASSSWDSLNSPLHF.

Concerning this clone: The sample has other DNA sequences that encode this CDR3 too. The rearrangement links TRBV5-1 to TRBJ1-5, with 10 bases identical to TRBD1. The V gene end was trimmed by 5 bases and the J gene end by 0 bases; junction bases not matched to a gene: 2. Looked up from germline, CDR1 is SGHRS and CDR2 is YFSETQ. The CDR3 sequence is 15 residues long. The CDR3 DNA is TGCGCCAGCAGTTGGACAGGGGGTAGCAATCAGCCCCAGCATTTT. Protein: CASSWTGGSNQPQHF.